These 7 T cell receptor beta chains originate from one sample sequenced in a study of T-cell reconstitution after alpha-beta-depleted transplantation in children. The TCRbeta library incorporated unique molecular identifiers. TCRdb analysed the PCR reads with MiXCR anew, one entry per CDR3 protein. The repertoire holds tens of thousands of distinct CDR3 sequences, with roughly 5.2% as singletons. The sample consisted of PBMCs, mostly from graft donor cells, taken 180 days after TCRalphabeta/CD19-depleted stem cell transplant. Receptors originate from a boy in the first two years of life who had a stem cell transplant for acute myeloid leukemia, so the T cells may come from the graft donor.

This clonotype came up many times. The chain is built from TRBV7-9 and TRBJ2-5; no reliable D call. Trimming removed 5 bases from V and 5 bases from J, with 9 bases in between. This CDR3 comprises 12 residues. Germline CDR1 reads SEHNR; CDR2 reads FQNEAQ (reference sequence). Written as DNA, the CDR3 is TGTGCCAGCAGCCGCCTTGGGGAGACCCAGTACTTC. Its translation: CASSRLGETQYF.

In its sample, this clonotype was seen many times. The chain is built from TRBV21-1 and TRBJ1-2; the table calls TRBD1, which could not be checked here. TRBV21-1 is flagged as a pseudogene. The CDR3 consists of 16 residues. This CDR3 reads CASSIGTGQGHYGYTF. Here the CDR3 DNA reads TGTGCCAGCAGCATAGGGACAGGACAAGGGCACTATGGCTACACCTTC.

This clonotype came up many times. This sequence joins TRBV20-1 and TRBJ1-6; weak D call: TRBD1 (5 bases). The CDR3 covers 13 residues. Germline loops: CDR1 DFQATT, CDR2 SNEGSKA (reference sequence). Deletions cut 5 bases from V and 6 bases from J, with 11 bases between. CDR3 sequence reads: CSAQDTVNSPLHF. CDR3 DNA sequence: TGCAGTGCTCAGGACACCGTTAATTCACCCCTCCACTTT.

This clonotype occurred many times. The rearrangement links TRBV5-1 to TRBJ2-2; TRBD2 agrees at 15 bases. Germline V gene data show CDR1 as SGHRS and CDR2 as YFSETQ. V lost 3 bases, J lost 6 bases, and 12 bases stayed unmatched. CDR3 length: 19 residues. CDR3 bases: TGCGCCAGCAGCTCGATCCCCGGACTAGCGGGGGGGGGCGCCGGGGAGCTGTTTTTT. As protein: CASSSIPGLAGGGAGELFF.

This clonotype was counted ten times or more. The chain is built from TRBV10-3 and TRBJ2-2, with 11 bases lining up with TRBD2. The CDR3 length is 16 residues. After removal of 7 bases from V and 1 base from J, the junction contained 5 bases not matched to a gene. The germline V gene has CDR1 ENHRY and CDR2 SYGVKD. This CDR3 is CAINSGTSGNTGELFF. The CDR3 DNA sequence: TGTGCCATCAATTCCGGGACTAGCGGGAACACCGGGGAGCTGTTTTTT.

This clonotype was observed a few times. The V call is TRBV7-8, the J call TRBJ2-5; D gene ambiguous. V was trimmed by 2 bases and J by 2 bases, leaving 12 bases between them. CDR3 length equals 15 residues. The germline CDR1 and CDR2 sequences are SGHVS and FQNEAQ. CDR3 in DNA: TGTGCCAGCAGCTTAACTTGGACCCCTCAAGAGACCCAGTACTTC. This codes for CASSLTWTPQETQYF.

This clonotype has a count of ten or more. The chain combines TRBV30 with TRBJ1-2; perhaps TRBD1 as D (5 bases). The V end lost 3 bases, the J end lost 7 bases, and 15 bases lay between the germline ends. The CDR3 runs 13 residues. Germline V lookup: CDR1 GTSNPN, CDR2 SVGIG (reference sequence). CDR3 residues: CAWRVQAVRGYTF. CDR3 in DNA: TGTGCCTGGAGGGTACAGGCTGTCCGTGGCTACACCTTC.